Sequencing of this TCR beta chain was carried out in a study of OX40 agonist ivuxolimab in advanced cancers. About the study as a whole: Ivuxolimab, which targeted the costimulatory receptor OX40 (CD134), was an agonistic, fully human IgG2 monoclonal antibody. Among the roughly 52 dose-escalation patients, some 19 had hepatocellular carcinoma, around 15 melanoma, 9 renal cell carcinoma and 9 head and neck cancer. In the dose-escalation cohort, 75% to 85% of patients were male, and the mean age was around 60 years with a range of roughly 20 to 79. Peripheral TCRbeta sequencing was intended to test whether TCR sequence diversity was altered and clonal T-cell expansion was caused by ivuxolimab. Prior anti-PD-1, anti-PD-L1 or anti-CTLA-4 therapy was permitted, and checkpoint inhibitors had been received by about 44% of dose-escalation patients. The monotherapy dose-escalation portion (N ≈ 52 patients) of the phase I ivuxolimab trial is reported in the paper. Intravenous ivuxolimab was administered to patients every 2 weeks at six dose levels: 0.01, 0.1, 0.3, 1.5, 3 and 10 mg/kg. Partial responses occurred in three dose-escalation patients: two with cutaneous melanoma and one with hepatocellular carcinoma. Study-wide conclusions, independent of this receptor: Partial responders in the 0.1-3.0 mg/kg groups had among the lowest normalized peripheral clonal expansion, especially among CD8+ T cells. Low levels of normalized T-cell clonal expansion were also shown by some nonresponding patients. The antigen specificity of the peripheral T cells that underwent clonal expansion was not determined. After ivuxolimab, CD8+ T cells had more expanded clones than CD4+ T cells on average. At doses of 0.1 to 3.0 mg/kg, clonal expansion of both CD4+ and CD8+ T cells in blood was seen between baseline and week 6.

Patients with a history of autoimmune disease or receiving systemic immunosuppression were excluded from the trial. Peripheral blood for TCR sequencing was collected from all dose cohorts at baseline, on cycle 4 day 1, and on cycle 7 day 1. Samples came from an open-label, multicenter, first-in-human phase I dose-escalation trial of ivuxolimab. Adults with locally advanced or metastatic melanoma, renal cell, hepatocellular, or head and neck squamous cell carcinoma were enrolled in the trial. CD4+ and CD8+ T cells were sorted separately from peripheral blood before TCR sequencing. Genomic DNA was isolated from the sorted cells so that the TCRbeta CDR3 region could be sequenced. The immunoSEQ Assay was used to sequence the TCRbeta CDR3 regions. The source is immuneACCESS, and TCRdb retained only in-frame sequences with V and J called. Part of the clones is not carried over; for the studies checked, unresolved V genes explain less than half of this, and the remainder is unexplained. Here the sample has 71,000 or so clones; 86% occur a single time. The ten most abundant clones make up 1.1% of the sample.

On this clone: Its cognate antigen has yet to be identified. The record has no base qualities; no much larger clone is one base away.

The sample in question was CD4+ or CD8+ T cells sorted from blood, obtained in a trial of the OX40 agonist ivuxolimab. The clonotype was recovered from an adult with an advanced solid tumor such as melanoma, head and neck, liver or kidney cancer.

The CDR3 protein sequence reads: CASSLAQALWSSYEQYF. At the DNA level, the sequence is TGTGCCAGCAGCTTGGCGCAGGCCCTATGGAGCTCCTACGAGCAGTACTTC. The chain uses TRBV5-6 and TRBJ2-7; confidence is insufficient to name the D gene. V and J lose 0 bases and 0 bases, and a span of 16 bases separates them. CDR1 is given as SGHDT and CDR2 as YYEEEE, both from the germline V gene. From its cysteine to its phenylalanine, the CDR3 spans 17 amino acids. Solely the CDR3 DNA is kept, with 51 bases framed from the first base.